This T cell receptor (beta chain) was captured by sequencing in a study of blood T cell repertoires in COVID-19. Study-level background: COVID-19 samples collected from the United States, Italy and Spain covered acute and convalescent phases.

Authors' analysis steps: Reference gene primer amplification yielded estimated nucleated cell counts. Sequencing was performed with immunoSEQ multiplex PCR; in TCRdb, only in-frame clones are kept and a portion is missing. The V and J calls and clone size were taken over from that table, and D and trimming were inferred from the DNA. In the table there are roughly 70,000 clones, around 90% of which are singletons. The ends lost 4 bases at V and 8 bases at J; junction bases unmatched: 1. CDR3 size: 12 residues. Germline V gene sequence: CDR1 SGHNT, CDR2 YYREEE (reference sequence). This clonotype was sampled from a human donor with active COVID-19. The donor label of this sample is uncertain. The sequenced sample was peripheral blood. This rearrangement joins TRBV5-4 to TRBJ2-2; 8 bases line up with TRBD1. For the CDR3, the DNA is TGTGCCAGCAGCCGGGACAGGGGGGAGCTGTTTTTT. Encoded protein: CASSRDRGELFF.